The TCR beta chain under discussion was sequenced for a study of tumor T cells in aggressive B-cell lymphoma. Clones were sequenced by immunoSEQ multiplex PCR, and TCRdb holds only the in-frame ones, with some missing. This table holds about 3,000 clones, roughly 85% found once. This sequence originates from an adult with diffuse large B cell lymphoma. Sequenced: tumor tissue.

CDR3 sequence (DNA): TGTGCCATCAGCCTAACCGGGGGGGGGAGGGGTGAAGCTTTCTTT. Translating it yields CAISLTGGGRGEAFF. This rearrangement joins TRBV10-3 to TRBJ1-1, with D perhaps TRBD1 (5 bases). This CDR3 is 15 amino acids long. V was shortened by 6 bases and J by 7 bases, with 21 bases between the two germline ends. The germline V gene encodes CDR1 ENHRY and CDR2 SYGVKD.